This TCR beta chain was found in a study of CD8+CD57+ T cells in acquired aplastic anemia. Both TCR beta VDJ combination and CDR3 sequence profiling were carried out. Genomic DNA was the template for this profiling. Each CDR3 protein is one row after TCRdb ran MiXCR on the reads. The sample comprises about 120,000 distinct CDR3 sequences, 50% to 70% of which are singletons, and 29% rests with the top ten. This CDR3 is built from 12 residues. From germline, CDR1 is ENHRY and CDR2 SYGVKD. V lost 5 bases and J lost 4, with 9 bases in between. Findings and limits, study-wide: Patients and controls shared 25 to 30 CD8+ CDR3 sequences, which appeared highly expressed in patients and within their immunodominant clones. Patients versus controls showed no significant CD8+ Simpson's diversity difference.

For sequencing, patients were chosen who had shown expansion of CD8+CD57+ cells by flow cytometry. About this clonotype: Its target is unknown.

The receptor comes from a human donor with aplastic anemia. This chain connects TRBV10-3 to TRBJ2-7; D unresolved. The sample consisted of sorted CD4+, CD8+, or CD8+CD57+ T cells (not recorded which) from PBMCs. The CDR3 protein is CAISSMAYEQYF. The CDR3 DNA follows: TGTGCCATCAGTTCCATGGCGTACGAGCAGTACTTC.